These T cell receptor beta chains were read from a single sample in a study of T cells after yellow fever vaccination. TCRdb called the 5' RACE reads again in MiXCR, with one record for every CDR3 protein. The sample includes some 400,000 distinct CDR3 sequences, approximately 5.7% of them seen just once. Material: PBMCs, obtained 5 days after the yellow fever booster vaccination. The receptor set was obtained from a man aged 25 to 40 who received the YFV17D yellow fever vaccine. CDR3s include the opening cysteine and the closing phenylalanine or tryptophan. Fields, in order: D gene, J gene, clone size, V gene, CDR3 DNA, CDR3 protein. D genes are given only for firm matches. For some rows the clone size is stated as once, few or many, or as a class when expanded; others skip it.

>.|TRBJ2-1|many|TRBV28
TGTGCCAGCGGCTCCGGGACCTCGCAGTTCTTC
CASGSGTSQFF
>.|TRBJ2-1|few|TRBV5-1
TGCGCCAGCACCATTTCTCCGGGAGCGAGCAATGAGCAGTTCTTC
CASTISPGASNEQFF
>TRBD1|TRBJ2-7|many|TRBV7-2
TGTGCCAGCAGCTTAAGGGGGGCTGGACAGGGGAGAGTCTACGAGCAGTACTTC
CASSLRGAGQGRVYEQYF
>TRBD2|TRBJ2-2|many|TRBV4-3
TGCGCCAGCAGCCAAGAAGTCCTAGCGGTTCCCCACACCGGGGAGCTGTTTTTT
CASSQEVLAVPHTGELFF
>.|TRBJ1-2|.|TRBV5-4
TGTGCCAGCAGCTTCCCGGTTCGGCAGGGGAACTTCAAGCGGTATGGCTACACCTTC
CASSFPVRQGNFKRYGYTF
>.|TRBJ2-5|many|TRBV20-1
TGCAGTGCTAGAGATTATCTGCGTCAGGAGACCCAGTACTTC
CSARDYLRQETQYF
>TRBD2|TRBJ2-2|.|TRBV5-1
TGCGCCAGCAGCTTGGGCGGGAGTAAGAGAAACACCGGGGAGCTGTTTTTT
CASSLGGSKRNTGELFF
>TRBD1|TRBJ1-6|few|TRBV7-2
TGTGCCAGCAGCGCCACAGGGGGCTTGCCCCTCCACTTT
CASSATGGLPLHF
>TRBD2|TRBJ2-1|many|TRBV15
TGTGCCACCAGCAGAGTGGCGGGAGGTAGCTCCTACAATGAGCAGTTCTTC
CATSRVAGGSSYNEQFF
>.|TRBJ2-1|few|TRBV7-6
TGTGCCAGCAGCGAGGACCATAATGAGCAGTTCTTC
CASSEDHNEQFF
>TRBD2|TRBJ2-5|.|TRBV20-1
TGCAGTGCTTCATGGACTAGCGGGGGACATTCAGAGACCCAGTACTTC
CSASWTSGGHSETQYF
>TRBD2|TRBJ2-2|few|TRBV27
TGTGCCAGCGCACACCGGGAGGGAGCCGGGGAGCTGTTTTTT
CASAHREGAGELFF
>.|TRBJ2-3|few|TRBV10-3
TGTGCCGCTTCTAAAGGGGGGAACACAGATACGCAGTATTTT
CAASKGGNTDTQYF
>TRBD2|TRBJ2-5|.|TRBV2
TGTGCCAGCAACGGTCAGGGCGGGAGATTAGAGACCCAGTACTTC
CASNGQGGRLETQYF
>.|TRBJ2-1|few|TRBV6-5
TGTGCCAGCAGTTACTCCGGCACCGGGTATTGGGGGCAGTTCTTC
CASSYSGTGYWGQFF
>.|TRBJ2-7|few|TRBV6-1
TGTGCCAGCAGACCCGGGACAAAGAATGGTGAGCAGTACTTC
CASRPGTKNGEQYF
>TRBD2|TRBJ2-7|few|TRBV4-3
TGCGCCAGCAGCCAAGAGTGGACTAGCGTCTACGAGCAGTACTTC
CASSQEWTSVYEQYF
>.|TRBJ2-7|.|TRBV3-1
TGTGCCAGCAGCCAAGGCAGCGGCCAACCCCCTCTCTACGAGCAGTACTTC
CASSQGSGQPPLYEQYF
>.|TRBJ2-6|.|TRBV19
TGTGCCTCTAACGGGCAGAAAGTCTCTGGGGCCAACGTCCTGACTTTC
CASNGQKVSGANVLTF
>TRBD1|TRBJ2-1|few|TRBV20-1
TGCAGTGCTAGATGGCGCCCTACAGGGGATGAGCAGTTCTTC
CSARWRPTGDEQFF
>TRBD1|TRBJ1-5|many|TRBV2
TGTGCCAGCAGTCTACAGGGGGCTTATCAGCCCCAGCATTTT
CASSLQGAYQPQHF
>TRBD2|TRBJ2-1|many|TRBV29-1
TGCAGCGTTGAAGCTCTAGCGGGAGCTAGTGAGCAGTTCTTC
CSVEALAGASEQFF
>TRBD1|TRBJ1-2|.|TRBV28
TGTGCCATCCACCCGGGACAGGGAAGTGGCTACACCTTC
CAIHPGQGSGYTF
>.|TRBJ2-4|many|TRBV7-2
TGTGCCAGCAGCCCCACCCGGGGCCCATCTGAGTACTTC
CASSPTRGPSEYF
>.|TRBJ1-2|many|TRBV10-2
TGCGCCAGCAGTGAGTCTGGGGGAGAGGACTATGGCTACACCTTC
CASSESGGEDYGYTF
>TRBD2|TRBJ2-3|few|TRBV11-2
TGTGCCAGCAGCCGGGGACTAGCGGGAGGAATTGGGACAGATACGCAGTATTTT
CASSRGLAGGIGTDTQYF
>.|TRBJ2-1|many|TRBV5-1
TGCGCCAGCAGCTTGGAGGGCAGGTACAATGAGCAGTTCTTC
CASSLEGRYNEQFF